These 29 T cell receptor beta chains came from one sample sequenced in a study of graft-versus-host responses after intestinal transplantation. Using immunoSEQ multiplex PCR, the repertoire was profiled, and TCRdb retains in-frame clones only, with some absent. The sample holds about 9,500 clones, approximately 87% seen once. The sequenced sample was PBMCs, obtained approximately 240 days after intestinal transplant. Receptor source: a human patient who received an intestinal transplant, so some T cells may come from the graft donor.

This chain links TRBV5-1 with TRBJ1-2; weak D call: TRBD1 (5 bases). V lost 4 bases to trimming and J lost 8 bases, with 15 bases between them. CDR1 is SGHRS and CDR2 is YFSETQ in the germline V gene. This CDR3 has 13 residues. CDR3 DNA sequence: TGCGCCAGCAGCCAGGAGGTTCCAGGGGGCTACACCTTC. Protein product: CASSQEVPGGYTF.

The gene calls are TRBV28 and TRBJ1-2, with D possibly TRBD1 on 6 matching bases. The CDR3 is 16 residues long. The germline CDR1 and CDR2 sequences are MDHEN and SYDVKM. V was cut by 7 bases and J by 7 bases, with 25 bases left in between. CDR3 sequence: CASILGGLDSASGYTF. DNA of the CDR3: TGTGCCAGCATCTTGGGTGGTCTGGACAGTGCTAGTGGCTACACCTTC.

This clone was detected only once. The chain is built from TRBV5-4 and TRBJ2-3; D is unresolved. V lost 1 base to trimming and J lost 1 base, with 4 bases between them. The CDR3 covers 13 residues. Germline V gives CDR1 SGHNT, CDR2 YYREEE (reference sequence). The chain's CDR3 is CASSLWGTDTQYF. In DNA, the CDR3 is TGTGCCAGCAGCTTGTGGGGCACAGATACGCAGTATTTT.

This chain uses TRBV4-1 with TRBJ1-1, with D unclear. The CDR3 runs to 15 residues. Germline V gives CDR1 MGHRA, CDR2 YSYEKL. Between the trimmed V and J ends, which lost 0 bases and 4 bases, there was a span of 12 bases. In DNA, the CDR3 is TGCGCCAGCAGCCAAGAGTCCAGGTATGGCACTGAAGCTTTCTTT. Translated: CASSQESRYGTEAFF.

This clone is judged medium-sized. CDR3 DNA sequence: TGCGCCAGCAGCCCAGGGGGCACTGAAGCTTTCTTT. It codes for CASSPGGTEAFF. The V call is TRBV5-1, the J call TRBJ1-1; 7 bases align to TRBD1. The CDR3 runs to 12 residues. J gave up 4 bases and V 4 bases, and 1 base lay outside the gene matches. Germline CDR1 SGHRS, CDR2 YFSETQ.

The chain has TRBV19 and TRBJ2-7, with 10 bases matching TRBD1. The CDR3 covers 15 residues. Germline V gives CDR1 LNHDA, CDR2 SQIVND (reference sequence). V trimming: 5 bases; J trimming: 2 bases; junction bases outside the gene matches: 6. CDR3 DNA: TGTGCCAGTAGTTGGACCGGGACAGGGGCCTACGAGCAGTACTTC. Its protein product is CASSWTGTGAYEQYF.

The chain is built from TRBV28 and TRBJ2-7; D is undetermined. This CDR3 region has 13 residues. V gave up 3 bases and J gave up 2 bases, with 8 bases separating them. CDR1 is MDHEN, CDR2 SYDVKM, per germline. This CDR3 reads CASSFSVTYEQYF. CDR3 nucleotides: TGTGCCAGCAGTTTTTCAGTTACCTACGAGCAGTACTTC.

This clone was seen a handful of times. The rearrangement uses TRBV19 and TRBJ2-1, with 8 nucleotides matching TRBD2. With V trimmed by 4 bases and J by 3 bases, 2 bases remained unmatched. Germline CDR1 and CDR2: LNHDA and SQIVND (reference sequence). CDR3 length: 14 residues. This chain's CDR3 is CASSTGLDYNEQFF. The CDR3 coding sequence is TGTGCCAGTAGTACGGGACTAGACTACAATGAGCAGTTCTTC.

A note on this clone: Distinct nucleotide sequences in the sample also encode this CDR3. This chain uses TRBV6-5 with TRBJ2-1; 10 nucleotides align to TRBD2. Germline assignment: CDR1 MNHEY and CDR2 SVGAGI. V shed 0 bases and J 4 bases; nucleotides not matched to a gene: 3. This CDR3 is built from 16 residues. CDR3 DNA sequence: TGTGCCAGCAGTTACTCGAAACTAGCGGGATACAATGAGCAGTTCTTC. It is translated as CASSYSKLAGYNEQFF.

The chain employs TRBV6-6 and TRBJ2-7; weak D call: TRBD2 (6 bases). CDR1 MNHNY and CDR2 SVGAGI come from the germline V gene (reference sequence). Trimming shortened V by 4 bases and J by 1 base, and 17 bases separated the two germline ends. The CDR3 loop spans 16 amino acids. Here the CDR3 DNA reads TGTGCCAGCAGTTGTGGAGGCTGGGGGGAATCCTACGAGCAGTACTTC. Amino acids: CASSCGGWGESYEQYF.

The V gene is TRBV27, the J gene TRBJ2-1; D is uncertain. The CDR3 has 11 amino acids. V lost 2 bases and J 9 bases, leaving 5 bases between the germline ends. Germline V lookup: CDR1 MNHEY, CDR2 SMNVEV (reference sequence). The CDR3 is CASSLLGEQFF. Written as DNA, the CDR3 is TGTGCCAGCAGTTTACTTGGTGAGCAGTTCTTC.

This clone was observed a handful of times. CDR3 coding DNA: TGTGCCAGTAAAGGGGACACTTATGAAAAACTGTTTTTT. Translating gives CASKGDTYEKLFF. The J gene is TRBJ1-4, the V gene TRBV19, with D possibly being TRBD1 (6 bases). CDR1 is LNHDA and CDR2 is SQIVND in the germline V gene (reference sequence). Trimming left V 7 bases short and J 6 bases short, with 12 bases between. The CDR3 has 13 amino acids.

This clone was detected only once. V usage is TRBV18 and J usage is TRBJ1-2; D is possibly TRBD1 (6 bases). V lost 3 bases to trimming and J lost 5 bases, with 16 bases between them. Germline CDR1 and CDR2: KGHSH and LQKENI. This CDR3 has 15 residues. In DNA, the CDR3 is TGTGCCAGCTCACCCCTGACAGGAGGGGTGTATGGCTACACCTTC. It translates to CASSPLTGGVYGYTF.

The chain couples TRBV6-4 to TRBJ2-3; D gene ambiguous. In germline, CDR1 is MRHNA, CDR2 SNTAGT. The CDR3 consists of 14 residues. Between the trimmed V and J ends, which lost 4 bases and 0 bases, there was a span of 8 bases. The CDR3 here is CASSGGQSTDTQYF. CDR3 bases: TGTGCCAGCAGTGGGGGTCAAAGCACAGATACGCAGTATTTT.

The CDR3 nucleotides are TGTGCCAGCAGGGCGGGGGTGTACGAGCAGTACTTC. This gives the protein CASRAGVYEQYF. The gene calls are TRBV27 and TRBJ2-7; 7 bases are shared with TRBD2. Germline V gene sequence: CDR1 MNHEY, CDR2 SMNVEV (reference sequence). V lost 6 bases to trimming and J lost 4 bases; unmatched junction nucleotides: 3. CDR3 length: 12 residues.

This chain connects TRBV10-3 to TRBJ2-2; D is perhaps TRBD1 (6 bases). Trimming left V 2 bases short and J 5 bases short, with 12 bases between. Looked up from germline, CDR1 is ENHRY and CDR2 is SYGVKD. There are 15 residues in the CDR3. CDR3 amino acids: CAISEPAQGTGELFF. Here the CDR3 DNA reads TGTGCCATCAGTGAGCCGGCCCAGGGGACCGGGGAGCTGTTTTTT.

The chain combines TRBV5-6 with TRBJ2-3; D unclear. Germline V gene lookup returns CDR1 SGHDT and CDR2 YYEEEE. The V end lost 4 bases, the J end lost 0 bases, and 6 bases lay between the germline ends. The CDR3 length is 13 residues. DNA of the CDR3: TGTGCCAGCAGCACTACTAGCACAGATACGCAGTATTTT. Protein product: CASSTTSTDTQYF.

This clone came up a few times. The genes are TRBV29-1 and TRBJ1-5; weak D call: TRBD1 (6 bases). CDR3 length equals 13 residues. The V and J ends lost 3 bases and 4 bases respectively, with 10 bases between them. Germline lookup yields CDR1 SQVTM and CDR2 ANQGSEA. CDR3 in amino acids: CSVDRQGNQPQHF. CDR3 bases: TGCAGCGTTGACCGGCAGGGGAATCAGCCCCAGCATTTT.

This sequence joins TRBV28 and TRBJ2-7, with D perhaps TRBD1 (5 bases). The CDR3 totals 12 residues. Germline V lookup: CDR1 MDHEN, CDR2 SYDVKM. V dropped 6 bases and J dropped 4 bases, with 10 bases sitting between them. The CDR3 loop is CASSRRGYEQYF. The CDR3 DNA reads TGTGCCAGCAGCCGTAGGGGTTACGAGCAGTACTTC.

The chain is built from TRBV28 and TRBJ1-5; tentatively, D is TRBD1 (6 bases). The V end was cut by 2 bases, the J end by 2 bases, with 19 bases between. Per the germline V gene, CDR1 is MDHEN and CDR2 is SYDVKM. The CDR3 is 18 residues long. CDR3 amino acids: CASSLRDKGPWGNQPQHF. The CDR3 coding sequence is TGTGCCAGCAGTTTAAGGGACAAGGGTCCGTGGGGCAATCAGCCCCAGCATTTT.

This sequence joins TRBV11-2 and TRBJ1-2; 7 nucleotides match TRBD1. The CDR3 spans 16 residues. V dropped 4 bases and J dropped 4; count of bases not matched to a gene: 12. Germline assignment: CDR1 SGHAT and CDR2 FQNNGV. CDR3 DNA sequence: TGTGCCAGCAGCTCGGGACAGAGGACGGTGCCCTATGGCTACACCTTC. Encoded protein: CASSSGQRTVPYGYTF.

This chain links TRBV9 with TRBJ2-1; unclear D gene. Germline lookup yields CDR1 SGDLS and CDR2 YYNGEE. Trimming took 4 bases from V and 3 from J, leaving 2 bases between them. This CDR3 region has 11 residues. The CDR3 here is CASSIYNEQFF. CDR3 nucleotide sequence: TGTGCCAGCAGCATCTACAATGAGCAGTTCTTC.

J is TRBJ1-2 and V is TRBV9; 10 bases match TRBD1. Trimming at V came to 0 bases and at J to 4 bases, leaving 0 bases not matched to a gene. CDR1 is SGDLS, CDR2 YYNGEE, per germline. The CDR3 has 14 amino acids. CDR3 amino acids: CASSVGTGGYGYTF. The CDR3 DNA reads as TGTGCCAGCAGCGTAGGGACAGGGGGCTATGGCTACACCTTC.

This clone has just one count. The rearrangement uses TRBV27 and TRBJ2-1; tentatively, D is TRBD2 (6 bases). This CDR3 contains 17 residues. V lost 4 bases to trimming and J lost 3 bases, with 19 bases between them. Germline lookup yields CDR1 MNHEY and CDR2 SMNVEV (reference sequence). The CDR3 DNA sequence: TGTGCCAGCAGTTCCCCCCCCCAGGAGGGCCTCTACAATGAGCAGTTCTTC. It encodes CASSSPPQEGLYNEQFF.

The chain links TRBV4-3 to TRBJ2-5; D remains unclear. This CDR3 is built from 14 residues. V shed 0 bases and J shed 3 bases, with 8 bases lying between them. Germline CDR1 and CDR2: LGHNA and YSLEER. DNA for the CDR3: TGCGCCAGCAGCCAAGATAGGAGTGAAGAGACCCAGTACTTC. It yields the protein CASSQDRSEETQYF.

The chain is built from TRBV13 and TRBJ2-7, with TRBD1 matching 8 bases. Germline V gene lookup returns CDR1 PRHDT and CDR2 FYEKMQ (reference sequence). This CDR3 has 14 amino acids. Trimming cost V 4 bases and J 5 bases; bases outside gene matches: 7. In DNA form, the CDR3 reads TGTGCCAGCAGCTCCCAGGGGGCCCCGCACGAGCAGTACTTC. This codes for CASSSQGAPHEQYF.

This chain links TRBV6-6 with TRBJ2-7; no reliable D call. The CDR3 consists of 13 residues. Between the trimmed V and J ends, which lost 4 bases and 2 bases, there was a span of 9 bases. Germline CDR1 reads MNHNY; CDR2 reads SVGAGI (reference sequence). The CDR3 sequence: CASSSPPTYEQYF. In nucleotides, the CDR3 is TGTGCCAGCAGTTCCCCCCCAACCTACGAGCAGTACTTC.

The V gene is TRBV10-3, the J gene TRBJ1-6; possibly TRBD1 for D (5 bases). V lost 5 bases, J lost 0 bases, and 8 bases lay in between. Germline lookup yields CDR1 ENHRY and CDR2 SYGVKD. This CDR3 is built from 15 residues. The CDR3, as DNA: TGTGCCATCAGTTCAGACAGCTCCTATAATTCACCCCTCCACTTT. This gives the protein CAISSDSSYNSPLHF.

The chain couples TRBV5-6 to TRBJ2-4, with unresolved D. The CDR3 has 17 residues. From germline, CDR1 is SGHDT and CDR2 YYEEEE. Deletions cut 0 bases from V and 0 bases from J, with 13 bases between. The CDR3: CASSLGTYLLAKNIQYF. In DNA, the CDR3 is TGTGCCAGCAGCTTGGGTACCTACTTACTAGCCAAAAACATTCAGTACTTC.